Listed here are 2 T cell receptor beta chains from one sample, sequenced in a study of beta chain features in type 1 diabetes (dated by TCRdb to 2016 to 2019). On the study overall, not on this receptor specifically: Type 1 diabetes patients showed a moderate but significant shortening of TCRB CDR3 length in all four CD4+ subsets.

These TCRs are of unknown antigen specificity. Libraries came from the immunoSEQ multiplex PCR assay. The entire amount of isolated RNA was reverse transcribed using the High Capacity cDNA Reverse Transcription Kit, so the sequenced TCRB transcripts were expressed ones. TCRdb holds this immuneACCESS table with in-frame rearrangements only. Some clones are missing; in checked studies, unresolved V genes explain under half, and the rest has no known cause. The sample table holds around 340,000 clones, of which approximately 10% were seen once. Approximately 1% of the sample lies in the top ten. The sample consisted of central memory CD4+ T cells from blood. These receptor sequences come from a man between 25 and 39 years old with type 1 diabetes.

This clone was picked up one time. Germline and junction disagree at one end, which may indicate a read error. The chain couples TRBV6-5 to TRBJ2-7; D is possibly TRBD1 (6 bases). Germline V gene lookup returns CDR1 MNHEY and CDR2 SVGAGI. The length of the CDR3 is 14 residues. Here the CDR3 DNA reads TGTGCCAGCACTTACTCAGAGGACAGAGGGGAGCAGTACTTC. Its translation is CASTYSEDRGEQYF.

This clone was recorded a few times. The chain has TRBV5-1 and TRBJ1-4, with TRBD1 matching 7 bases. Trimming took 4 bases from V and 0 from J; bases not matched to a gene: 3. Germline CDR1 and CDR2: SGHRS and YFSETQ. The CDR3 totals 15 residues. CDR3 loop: CASSRDRATNEKLFF. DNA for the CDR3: TGCGCCAGCAGCCGGGACAGAGCAACTAATGAAAAACTGTTTTTT.